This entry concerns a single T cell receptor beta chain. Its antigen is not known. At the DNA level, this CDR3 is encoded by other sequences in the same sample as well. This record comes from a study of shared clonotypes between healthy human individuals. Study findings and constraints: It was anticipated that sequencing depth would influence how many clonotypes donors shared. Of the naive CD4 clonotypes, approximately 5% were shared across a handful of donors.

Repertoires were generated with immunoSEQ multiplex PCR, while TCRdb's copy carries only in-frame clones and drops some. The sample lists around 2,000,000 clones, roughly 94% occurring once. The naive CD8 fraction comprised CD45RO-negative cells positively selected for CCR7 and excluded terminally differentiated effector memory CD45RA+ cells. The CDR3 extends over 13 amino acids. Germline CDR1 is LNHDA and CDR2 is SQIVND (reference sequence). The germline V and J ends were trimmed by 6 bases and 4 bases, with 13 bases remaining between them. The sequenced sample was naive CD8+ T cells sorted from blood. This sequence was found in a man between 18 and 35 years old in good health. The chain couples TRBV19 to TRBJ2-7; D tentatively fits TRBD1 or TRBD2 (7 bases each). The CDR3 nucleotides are TGTGCCAGTAGCCCAGGGGGGGCTTACGAGCAGTACTTC. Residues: CASSPGGAYEQYF.